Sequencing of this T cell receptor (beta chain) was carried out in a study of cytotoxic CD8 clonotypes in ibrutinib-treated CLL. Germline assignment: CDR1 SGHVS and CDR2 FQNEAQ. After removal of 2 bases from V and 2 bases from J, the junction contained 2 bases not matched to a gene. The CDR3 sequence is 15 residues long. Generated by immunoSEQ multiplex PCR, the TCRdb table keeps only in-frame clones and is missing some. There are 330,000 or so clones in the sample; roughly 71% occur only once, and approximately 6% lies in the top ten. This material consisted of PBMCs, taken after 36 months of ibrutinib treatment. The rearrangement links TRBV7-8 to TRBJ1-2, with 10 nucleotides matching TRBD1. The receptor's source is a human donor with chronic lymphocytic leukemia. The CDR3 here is CASSLTGQGNYGYTF. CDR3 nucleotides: TGTGCCAGCAGCTTAACGGGACAGGGGAACTATGGCTACACCTTC.